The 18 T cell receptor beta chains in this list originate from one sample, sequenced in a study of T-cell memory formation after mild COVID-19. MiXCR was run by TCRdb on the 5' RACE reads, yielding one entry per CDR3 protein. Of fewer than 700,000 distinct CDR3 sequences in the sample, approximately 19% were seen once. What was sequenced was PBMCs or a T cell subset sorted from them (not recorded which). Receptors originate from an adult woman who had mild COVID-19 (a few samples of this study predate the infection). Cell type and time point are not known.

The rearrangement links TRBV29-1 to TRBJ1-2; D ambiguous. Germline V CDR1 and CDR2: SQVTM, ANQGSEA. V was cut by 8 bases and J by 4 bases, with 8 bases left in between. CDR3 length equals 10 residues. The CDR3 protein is CSTEGYGYTF. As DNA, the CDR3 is TGCAGCACGGAGGGCTATGGCTACACCTTC.

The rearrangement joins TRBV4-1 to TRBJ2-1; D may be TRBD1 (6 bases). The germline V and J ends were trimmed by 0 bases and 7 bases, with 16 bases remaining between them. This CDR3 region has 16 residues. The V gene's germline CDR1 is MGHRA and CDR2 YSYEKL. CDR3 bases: TGCGCCAGCAGCCAAGAAGTAGGTCAGGGGTTGAATGAGCAGTTCTTC. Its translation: CASSQEVGQGLNEQFF.

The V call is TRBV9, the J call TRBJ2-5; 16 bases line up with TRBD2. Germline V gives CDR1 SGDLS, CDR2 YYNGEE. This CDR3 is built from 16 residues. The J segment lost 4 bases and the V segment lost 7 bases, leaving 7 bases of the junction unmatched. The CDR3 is CASAGTSGGAGETQYF. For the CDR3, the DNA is TGTGCCAGCGCGGGGACTAGCGGGGGGGCCGGAGAGACCCAGTACTTC.

The CDR3 spells CASSSIAGQETQYF. The CDR3 DNA sequence: TGTGCCAGCAGCTCAATAGCGGGGCAAGAGACCCAGTACTTC. The chain combines TRBV11-2 with TRBJ2-5; the match to TRBD2 covers 8 bases. The ends lost 4 bases at V and 2 bases at J; junction bases unmatched: 3. This CDR3 is 14 amino acids long. CDR1 and CDR2 (germline): SGHAT, FQNNGV.

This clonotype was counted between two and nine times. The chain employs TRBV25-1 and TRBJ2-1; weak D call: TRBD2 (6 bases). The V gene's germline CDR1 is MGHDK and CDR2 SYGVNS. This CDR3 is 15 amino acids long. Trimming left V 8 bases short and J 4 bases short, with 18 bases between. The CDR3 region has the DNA TGTGCCAGCGGGGAGGTTAGGGGATCGTACAATGAGCAGTTCTTC. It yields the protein CASGEVRGSYNEQFF.

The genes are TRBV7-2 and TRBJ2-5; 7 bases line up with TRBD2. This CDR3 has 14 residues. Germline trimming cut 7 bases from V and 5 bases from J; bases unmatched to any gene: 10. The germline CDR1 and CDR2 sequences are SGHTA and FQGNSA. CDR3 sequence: CASTDWGGSETQYF. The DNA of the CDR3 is TGTGCCAGCACCGATTGGGGGGGAAGCGAGACCCAGTACTTC.

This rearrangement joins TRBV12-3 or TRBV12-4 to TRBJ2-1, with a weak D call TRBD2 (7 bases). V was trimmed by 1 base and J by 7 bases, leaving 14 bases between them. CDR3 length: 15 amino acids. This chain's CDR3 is CASSLGRGRENEQFF. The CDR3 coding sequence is TGTGCCAGCAGTTTAGGAAGGGGGAGGGAAAATGAGCAGTTCTTC.

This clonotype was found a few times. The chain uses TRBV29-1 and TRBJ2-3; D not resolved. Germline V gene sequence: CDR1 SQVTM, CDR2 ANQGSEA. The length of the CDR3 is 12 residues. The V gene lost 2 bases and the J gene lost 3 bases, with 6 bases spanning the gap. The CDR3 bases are TGCAGCGTTGAACTGGGGACAGATACGCAGTATTTT. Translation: CSVELGTDTQYF.

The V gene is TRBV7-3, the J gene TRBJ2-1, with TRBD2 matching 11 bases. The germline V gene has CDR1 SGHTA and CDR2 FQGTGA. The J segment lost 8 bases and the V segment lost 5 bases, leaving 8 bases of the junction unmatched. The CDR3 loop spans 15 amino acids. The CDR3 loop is CASSRTSGSPHEQFF. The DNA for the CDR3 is TGTGCCAGCAGCCGAACTAGCGGGAGCCCCCATGAGCAGTTCTTC.

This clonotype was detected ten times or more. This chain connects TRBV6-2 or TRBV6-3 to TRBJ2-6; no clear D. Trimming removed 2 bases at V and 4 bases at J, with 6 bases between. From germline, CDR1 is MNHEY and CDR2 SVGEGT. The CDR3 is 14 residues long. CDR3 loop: CASSYGVGANVLTF. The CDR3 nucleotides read TGTGCCAGCAGTTACGGGGTGGGGGCCAACGTCCTGACTTTC.

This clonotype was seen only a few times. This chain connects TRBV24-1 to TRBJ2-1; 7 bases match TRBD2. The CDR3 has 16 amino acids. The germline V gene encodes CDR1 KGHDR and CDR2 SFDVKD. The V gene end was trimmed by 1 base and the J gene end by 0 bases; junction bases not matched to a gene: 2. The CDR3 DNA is TGTGCCACCAGTGATTTTGGCGGGAGCTCCTACAATGAGCAGTTCTTC. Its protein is CATSDFGGSSYNEQFF.

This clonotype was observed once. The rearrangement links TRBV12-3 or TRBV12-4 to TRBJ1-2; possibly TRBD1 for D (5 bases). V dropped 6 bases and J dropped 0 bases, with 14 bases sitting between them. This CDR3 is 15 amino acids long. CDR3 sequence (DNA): TGTGCCAGCAGCCAGGGACCAGGGCCTAACTATGGCTACACCTTC. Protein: CASSQGPGPNYGYTF.

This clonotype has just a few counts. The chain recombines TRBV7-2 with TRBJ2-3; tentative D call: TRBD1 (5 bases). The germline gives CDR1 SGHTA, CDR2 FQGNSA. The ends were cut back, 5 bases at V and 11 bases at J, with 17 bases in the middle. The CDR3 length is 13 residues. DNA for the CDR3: TGTGCCAGCAGCCCCTCTACAGGCATCGGGCAGTATTTT. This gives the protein CASSPSTGIGQYF.

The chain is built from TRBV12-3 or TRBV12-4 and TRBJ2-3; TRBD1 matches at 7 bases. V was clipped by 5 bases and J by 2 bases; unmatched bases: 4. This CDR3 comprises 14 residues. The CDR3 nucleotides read TGTGCCAGCAGTCAGGGACAGCACACAGATACGCAGTATTTT. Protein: CASSQGQHTDTQYF.

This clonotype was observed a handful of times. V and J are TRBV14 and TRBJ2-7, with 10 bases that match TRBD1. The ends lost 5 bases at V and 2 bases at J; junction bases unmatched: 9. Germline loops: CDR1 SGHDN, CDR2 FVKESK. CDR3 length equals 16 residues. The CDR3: CASSRGPGQGTYEQYF. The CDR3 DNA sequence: TGTGCCAGCAGCAGAGGGCCGGGACAGGGGACCTACGAGCAGTACTTC. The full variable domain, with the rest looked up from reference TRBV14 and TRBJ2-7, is EAGVTQFPSHSVIEKGQTVTLRCDPISGHDNLYWYRRVMGKEIKFLLHFVKESKQDESGMPNNRFLAERTGGTYSTLKVQPAELEDSGVYFCASSRGPGQGTYEQYFGPGTRLTVT.

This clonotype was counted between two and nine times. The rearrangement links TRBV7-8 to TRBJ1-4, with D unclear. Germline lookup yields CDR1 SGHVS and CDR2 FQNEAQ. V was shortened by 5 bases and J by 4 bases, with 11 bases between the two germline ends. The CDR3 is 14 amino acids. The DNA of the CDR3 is TGTGCCAGCAGCCACTACGGGGATAATGAAAAACTGTTTTTT. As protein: CASSHYGDNEKLFF.

The CDR3 here is CASSLLGRRGDEQFF. CDR3 coding DNA: TGTGCCAGCAGCTTGTTGGGGCGGAGGGGCGATGAGCAGTTCTTC. The rearrangement uses TRBV5-5 and TRBJ2-1, with a weak D call TRBD2 (6 bases). Germline lookup yields CDR1 SGHKS and CDR2 YYEKEE (reference sequence). This CDR3 contains 15 residues. The ends were cut back, 1 base at V and 8 bases at J, with 16 bases in the middle.

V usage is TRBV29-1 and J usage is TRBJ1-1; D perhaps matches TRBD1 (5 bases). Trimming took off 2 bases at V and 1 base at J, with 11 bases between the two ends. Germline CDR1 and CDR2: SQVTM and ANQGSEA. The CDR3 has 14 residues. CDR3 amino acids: CSVELGRENTEAFF. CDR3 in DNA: TGCAGCGTTGAACTGGGCAGGGAGAACACTGAAGCTTTCTTT.